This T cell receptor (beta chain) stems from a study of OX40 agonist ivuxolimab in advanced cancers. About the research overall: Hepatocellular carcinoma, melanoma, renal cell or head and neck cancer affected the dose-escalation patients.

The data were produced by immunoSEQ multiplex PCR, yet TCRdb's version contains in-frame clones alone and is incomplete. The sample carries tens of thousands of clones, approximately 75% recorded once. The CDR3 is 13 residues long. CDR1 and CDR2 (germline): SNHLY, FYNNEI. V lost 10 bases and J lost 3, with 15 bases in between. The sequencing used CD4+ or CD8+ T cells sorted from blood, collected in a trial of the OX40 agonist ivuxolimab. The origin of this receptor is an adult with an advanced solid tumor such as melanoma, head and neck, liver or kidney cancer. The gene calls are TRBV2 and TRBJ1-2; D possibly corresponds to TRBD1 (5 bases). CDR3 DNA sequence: TGTGCCACATCTCTGGGGGGAGACTATGGCTACACCTTC. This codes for CATSLGGDYGYTF.